The sequence of this T cell receptor (beta chain) was determined in a study of T cell responses to AZD1222 COVID-19 vaccine. Sequencing was performed with immunoSEQ multiplex PCR; in TCRdb, only in-frame clones are kept and a portion is missing. The sample consists of about 140,000 clones, more than 70% of them appearing once. V lost 4 bases to trimming and J lost 0 bases, with 11 bases between them. The CDR3 is 15 amino acids. Germline assignment: CDR1 WNHNN and CDR2 SYGVQD (reference sequence). The source material was peripheral blood, sampled 28 days after the second AZD1222 dose. The rearrangement joins TRBV10-1 to TRBJ2-3; D not certain. The receptor's source is an adult who received the AZD1222 COVID-19 vaccine. The CDR3 here is CASSVRDPSTDTQYF. CDR3 DNA: TGCGCCAGCAGTGTAAGAGACCCTAGCACAGATACGCAGTATTTT.